These T cell receptor beta chains were read from a single sample in a study of T cells in Graves' hyperthyroidism and ophthalmopathy. Using its own MiXCR run on the multiplex PCR reads, TCRdb lists one record per CDR3 protein. The top ten clones hold 26% of a sample with 400,000 to 600,000 distinct CDR3 sequences, 20% to 25% of them seen once. Sequenced input: blood. These receptors were obtained from a man younger than 35 with Graves' hyperthyroidism. Both conserved end residues are part of each CDR3. A D gene is named only where the DNA matches it firmly. Size is stated for part of the rows, as once, few or many counts, or as a class when the clone is expanded.

clone size	CDR3 length	V gene	D gene	J gene	CDR3 protein	CDR3 DNA
many	16	TRBV12-3/TRBV12-4	TRBD2	TRBJ2-7	CASSLGLAGLSYEQYF	TGTGCCAGCAGTTTAGGTCTAGCGGGATTGTCCTACGAGCAGTACTTC
many	13	TRBV10-2	-	TRBJ1-1	CASSEEGRTEAFF	TGCGCCAGCAGTGAGGAGGGAAGGACTGAAGCTTTCTTT
many	16	TRBV28	-	TRBJ1-5	CASSLRGGAGNQPQHF	TGTGCCAGCAGTTTGAGGGGGGGGGCTGGCAATCAGCCCCAGCATTTT
-	15	TRBV2	-	TRBJ1-5	CASSEARRAGQPQHF	TGTGCCAGCAGTGAAGCCCGAAGAGCGGGGCAGCCCCAGCATTTT
many	17	TRBV6-1	-	TRBJ1-5	CASSALNTKASNQPQHF	TGTGCCAGCAGTGCGTTAAATACAAAGGCTAGCAATCAGCCCCAGCATTTT
-	14	TRBV4-1	TRBD2	TRBJ2-7	CASSQGGRLGEQYF	TGCGCCAGCAGCCAGGGGGGGAGGTTGGGGGAGCAGTACTTC
few	13	TRBV6-2/TRBV6-3	-	TRBJ1-1	CASSRRPGVEAFF	TGTGCCAGCAGTCGCAGACCGGGAGTTGAAGCTTTCTTT
few	15	TRBV5-1	-	TRBJ1-1	CASSLAGTSNTEAFF	TGCGCCAGCAGCTTGGCCGGGACATCGAACACTGAAGCTTTCTTT
-	13	TRBV5-5	-	TRBJ1-1	CASSPPGATEAFF	TGTGCCAGCAGCCCGCCTGGGGCCACTGAAGCTTTCTTT
many	13	TRBV27	-	TRBJ1-2	CASSLKGDYGYTF	TGTGCCAGCAGTTTAAAGGGGGACTATGGCTACACCTTC
many	13	TRBV12-3/TRBV12-4	-	TRBJ1-2	CASSRTGNYGYTF	TGTGCCAGCAGTCGGACGGGCAACTATGGCTACACCTTC
many	13	TRBV12-3/TRBV12-4	-	TRBJ1-1	CASTTGGRTEAFF	TGTGCCAGCACCACTGGAGGGCGGACTGAAGCTTTCTTT
-	13	TRBV12-3/TRBV12-4	-	TRBJ1-2	CASSFTQVDGYTF	TGTGCCAGCAGTTTTACGCAGGTTGATGGCTACACCTTC
many	15	TRBV6-4	-	TRBJ1-5	CARDRDLNTNQPQHF	TGTGCCAGGGACCGGGACCTAAATACAAATCAGCCCCAGCATTTT
-	14	TRBV7-2	-	TRBJ2-7	CASSSSGAKFGQYF	TGTGCCAGCAGCTCCTCTGGGGCCAAGTTCGGGCAGTACTTC
many	15	TRBV6-1	-	TRBJ2-5	CASSTGPSYQETQYF	TGTGCCAGCAGTACGGGACCCTCGTACCAAGAGACCCAGTACTTC
many	13	TRBV6-8	-	TRBJ1-2	CASITPALYGYTF	TGTGCCAGCATCACCCCGGCCCTCTATGGCTACACCTTC
-	14	TRBV7-2	-	TRBJ2-7	CATRGADSSYEQYF	TGTGCCACCCGGGGGGCGGACAGCTCCTACGAGCAGTACTTC
many	13	TRBV12-3/TRBV12-4	-	TRBJ2-5	CASSYPVGETQYF	TGTGCCAGCAGTTACCCAGTCGGGGAGACCCAGTACTTC
-	14	TRBV28	-	TRBJ2-7	CASSPVGSAYEQYF	TGTGCCAGCAGCCCAGTCGGGAGTGCCTACGAGCAGTACTTC
many	13	TRBV27	TRBD1	TRBJ2-7	CASSPQDRGGQYF	TGTGCCAGCAGCCCCCAGGACAGGGGAGGGCAGTACTTC
many	15	TRBV27	-	TRBJ1-2	CASSPGGGPPYGYTF	TGTGCCAGCAGTCCTGGCGGAGGACCTCCCTATGGCTACACCTTC
few	15	TRBV20-1	-	TRBJ1-1	CSARVPGHLNTEAFF	TGCAGTGCTAGAGTACCGGGACACTTGAACACTGAAGCTTTCTTT
few	12	TRBV27	-	TRBJ2-3	CASIGLTDTQYF	TGTGCCAGCATTGGGCTCACAGATACGCAGTATTTT
-	17	TRBV28	-	TRBJ1-3	CASRNPIHKDPGNTIYF	TGTGCCAGCAGAAACCCAATACACAAGGACCCAGGAAACACCATATATTTT
many	12	TRBV5-6	-	TRBJ2-7	CASSLDLVEQYF	TGTGCCAGCAGCTTGGACCTTGTCGAGCAGTACTTC
-	19	TRBV5-1	TRBD2	TRBJ2-5	CASSTLTDLAGGFQETQYF	TGCGCCAGCAGCACGCTTACAGATTTAGCGGGGGGCTTCCAAGAGACCCAGTACTTC
many	14	TRBV20-1	-	TRBJ1-2	CSATTGKAGYGYTF	TGCAGTGCTACGACGGGCAAGGCAGGCTATGGCTACACCTTC
many	13	TRBV28	-	TRBJ2-5	CASSQRNQETQYF	TGTGCCAGCAGTCAGCGGAACCAAGAGACCCAGTACTTC
-	11	TRBV19	-	TRBJ1-1	CASMGVTEAFF	TGTGCCAGTATGGGGGTCACTGAAGCTTTCTTT
few	16	TRBV10-2	TRBD1	TRBJ1-1	CASSEYRQGGGTEAFF	TGCGCCAGCAGTGAGTACCGACAGGGAGGGGGCACTGAAGCTTTCTTT
-	16	TRBV11-2	TRBD1	TRBJ2-7	CASSPPGTGFLYERYF	TGTGCCAGCAGCCCCCCCGGGACAGGTTTCCTCTACGAGCGGTACTTC
many	14	TRBV3-1	-	TRBJ1-1	CASSQEGRWAEAFF	TGTGCCAGCAGCCAAGAGGGCAGGTGGGCTGAAGCTTTCTTT
many	15	TRBV6-5	TRBD2	TRBJ2-2	CASSYTAGGTGELFF	TGTGCCAGCAGTTACACAGCGGGGGGCACCGGGGAGCTGTTTTTT
few	16	TRBV13	TRBD1	TRBJ1-1	CASSLVRQGKSTEAFF	TGTGCCAGCAGCTTAGTCCGACAGGGGAAGAGCACTGAAGCTTTCTTT
many	14	TRBV9	-	TRBJ2-2	CASSKGQLAGELFF	TGTGCCAGCAGCAAGGGACAATTGGCCGGGGAGCTGTTTTTT
many	15	TRBV20-1	TRBD1	TRBJ2-7	CSAVPTGTDFYEQYF	TGCAGTGCTGTCCCTACCGGGACAGACTTCTACGAGCAGTACTTC
many	10	TRBV29-1	-	TRBJ1-2	CSVGVWGYTF	TGCAGCGTTGGCGTATGGGGCTACACCTTC
many	15	TRBV12-3/TRBV12-4	-	TRBJ1-2	CASSLAPGTLYGYTF	TGTGCCAGCAGTTTAGCGCCCGGGACACTCTATGGCTACACCTTC
many	14	TRBV28	-	TRBJ1-3	CATWGGHSGNTIYF	TGTGCCACCTGGGGAGGGCACTCTGGAAACACCATATATTTT
-	17	TRBV6-1	TRBD2	TRBJ2-5	CASSFGTSGGGQETQYF	TGTGCCAGCAGCTTCGGGACTAGCGGAGGCGGACAAGAGACCCAGTACTTC
many	13	TRBV29-1	-	TRBJ2-5	CSVESQGGETQYF	TGCAGCGTTGAATCACAGGGAGGAGAGACCCAGTACTTC
-	12	TRBV12-3/TRBV12-4	-	TRBJ2-7	CASRRGGGEQYF	TGTGCCAGCAGAAGAGGAGGGGGCGAGCAGTACTTC
many	15	TRBV12-3/TRBV12-4	-	TRBJ1-2	CASTSRPGSNYGYTF	TGTGCCAGCACCTCCCGACCAGGTTCTAACTATGGCTACACCTTC
-	15	TRBV12-3/TRBV12-4	-	TRBJ1-3	CASSLANRAGNTIYF	TGTGCCAGCAGTTTAGCGAACAGAGCTGGAAACACCATATATTTT
-	13	TRBV7-8	-	TRBJ2-7	CASSSGEGHEQYF	TGTGCCAGCAGCTCAGGGGAAGGGCACGAGCAGTACTTC
few	14	TRBV18	-	TRBJ1-1	CASSPSDGGTEAFF	TGTGCCAGCTCACCCTCCGACGGGGGCACTGAAGCTTTCTTT
-	15	TRBV10-3	TRBD1	TRBJ2-2	CAISDRDRNTGELFF	TGTGCCATCAGTGACCGGGACAGGAACACCGGGGAGCTGTTTTTT
-	14	TRBV28	-	TRBJ2-4	CASSLSLRKNIQYF	TGTGCCAGCAGTTTAAGCTTACGAAAAAACATTCAGTACTTC
many	14	TRBV20-1	TRBD1	TRBJ2-7	CSAPTGTGGREQYF	TGCAGTGCTCCGACCGGGACAGGGGGTAGGGAGCAGTACTTC
many	14	TRBV5-1	-	TRBJ1-1	CASSLMQGRTEAFF	TGCGCCAGCAGCTTGATGCAGGGAAGGACTGAAGCTTTCTTT
many	15	TRBV2	-	TRBJ1-1	CASSHGGTAYTEAFF	TGTGCCAGCAGCCATGGGGGGACGGCCTACACTGAAGCTTTCTTT
-	14	TRBV6-1	TRBD1	TRBJ2-7	CASSEGTDRGEQYF	TGTGCCAGCAGTGAAGGGACGGACAGGGGCGAGCAGTACTTC
many	13	TRBV6-1	-	TRBJ2-7	CASSEGMGYEQYF	TGTGCCAGCAGTGAGGGAATGGGTTACGAGCAGTACTTC
-	15	TRBV12-3/TRBV12-4	-	TRBJ1-2	CASSFIGSGYYGYTF	TGTGCCAGCAGTTTTATCGGGAGCGGGTACTATGGCTACACCTTC
-	17	TRBV12-3/TRBV12-4	-	TRBJ1-1	CASSLTHVWGGDTEAFF	TGTGCCAGCAGTTTAACCCACGTTTGGGGTGGAGACACTGAAGCTTTCTTT